Sequencing of this TCR beta chain was carried out in a study of T cells in Graves' hyperthyroidism and ophthalmopathy. Study-wide results and caveats: Most thyroid-expanded clonotypes above 0.001 were also found in blood. A 13 V-J signature model discriminated ophthalmopathy versus stable hyperthyroidism.

Germline V lookup: CDR1 ENHRY, CDR2 SYGVKD. There are 13 residues in the CDR3. Trimming took 3 bases from V and 3 from J, leaving 7 bases between them. Lactation, pregnancy, other autoimmune disease or uncontrolled infection led to exclusion of patients. TCR beta CDR3 sequences were amplified from RNA transcripts. TCR CDR3 underwent first-round RT-PCR with the HTBI primer set. One entry per CDR3 protein results from TCRdb running MiXCR on the multiplex PCR reads. The repertoire holds about 400,000 distinct CDR3 sequences, with about 16% as singletons. Notes on this clonotype: Its antigen remains unidentified.

The clonotype comes from a woman aged 25 to 45 with Graves' hyperthyroidism. The rearrangement uses TRBV10-3 and TRBJ2-3; D unclear. The sequenced sample was blood. DNA for the CDR3: TGTGCCATCAGTGACAGCCTAACAGATACGCAGTATTTT. It specifies CAISDSLTDTQYF.